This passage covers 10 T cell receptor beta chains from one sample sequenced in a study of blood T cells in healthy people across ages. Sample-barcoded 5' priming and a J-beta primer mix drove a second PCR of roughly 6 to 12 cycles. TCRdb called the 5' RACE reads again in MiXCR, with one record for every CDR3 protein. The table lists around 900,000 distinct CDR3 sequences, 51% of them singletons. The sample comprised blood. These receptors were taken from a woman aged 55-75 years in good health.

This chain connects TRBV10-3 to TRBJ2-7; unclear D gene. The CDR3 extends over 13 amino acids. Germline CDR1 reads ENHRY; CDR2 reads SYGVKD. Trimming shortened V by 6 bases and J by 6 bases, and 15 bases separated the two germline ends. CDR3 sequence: CAISPGTPFEQYF. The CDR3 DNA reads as TGTGCCATCAGCCCGGGCACCCCGTTCGAGCAGTACTTC.

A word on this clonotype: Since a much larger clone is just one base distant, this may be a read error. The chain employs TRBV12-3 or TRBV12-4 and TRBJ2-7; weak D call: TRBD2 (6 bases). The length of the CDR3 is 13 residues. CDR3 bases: TGTGCCAGCAGTTTCGAACTAGCCTACAAGCAGTACTTC. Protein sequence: CASSFELAYKQYF.

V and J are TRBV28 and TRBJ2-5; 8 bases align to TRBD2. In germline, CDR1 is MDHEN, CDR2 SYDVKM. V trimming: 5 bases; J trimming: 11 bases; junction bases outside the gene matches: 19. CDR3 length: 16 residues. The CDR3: CASSGVREGSGIAQYF. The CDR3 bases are TGTGCCAGCAGTGGAGTCCGGGAGGGTAGCGGGATAGCGCAGTACTTC.

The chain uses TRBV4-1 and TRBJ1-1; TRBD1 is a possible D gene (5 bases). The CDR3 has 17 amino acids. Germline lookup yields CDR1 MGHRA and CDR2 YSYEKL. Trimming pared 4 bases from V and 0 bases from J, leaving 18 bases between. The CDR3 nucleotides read TGCGCCAGCAGCCGGGGAGGAGTTAGGACACTGAACACTGAAGCTTTCTTT. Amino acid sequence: CASSRGGVRTLNTEAFF.

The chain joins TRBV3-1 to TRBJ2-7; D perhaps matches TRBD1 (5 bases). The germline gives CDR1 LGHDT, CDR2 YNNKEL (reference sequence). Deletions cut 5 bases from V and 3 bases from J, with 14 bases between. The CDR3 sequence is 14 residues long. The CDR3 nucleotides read TGTGCCAGCAGCAACCAGGGTTCTGTCTACGAGCAGTACTTC. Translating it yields CASSNQGSVYEQYF.

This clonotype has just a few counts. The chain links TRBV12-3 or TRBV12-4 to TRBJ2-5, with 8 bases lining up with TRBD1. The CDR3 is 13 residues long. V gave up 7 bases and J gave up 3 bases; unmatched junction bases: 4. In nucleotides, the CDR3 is TGTGCCAGCACCAAACAGGGGGAAGAGACCCAGTACTTC. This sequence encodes CASTKQGEETQYF.

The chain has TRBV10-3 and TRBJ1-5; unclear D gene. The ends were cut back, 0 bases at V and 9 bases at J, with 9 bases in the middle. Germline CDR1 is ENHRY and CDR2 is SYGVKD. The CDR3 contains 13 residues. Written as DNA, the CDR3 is TGTGCCATCAGTGAGTCTTGGTATCGGCCCCAGCATTTT. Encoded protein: CAISESWYRPQHF.

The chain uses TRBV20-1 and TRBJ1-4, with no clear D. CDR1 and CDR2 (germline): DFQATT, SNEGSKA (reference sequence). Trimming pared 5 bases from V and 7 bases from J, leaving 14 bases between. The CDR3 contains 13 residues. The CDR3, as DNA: TGCAGTGCTCAACCGGGAGTGGGTGAAAAACTGTTTTTT. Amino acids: CSAQPGVGEKLFF.

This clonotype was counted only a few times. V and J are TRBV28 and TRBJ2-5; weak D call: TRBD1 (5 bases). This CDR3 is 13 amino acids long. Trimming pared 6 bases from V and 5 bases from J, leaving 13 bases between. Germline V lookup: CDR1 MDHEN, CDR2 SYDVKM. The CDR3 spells CASRNPGRETQYF. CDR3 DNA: TGTGCCAGCAGAAATCCAGGGCGTGAGACCCAGTACTTC.

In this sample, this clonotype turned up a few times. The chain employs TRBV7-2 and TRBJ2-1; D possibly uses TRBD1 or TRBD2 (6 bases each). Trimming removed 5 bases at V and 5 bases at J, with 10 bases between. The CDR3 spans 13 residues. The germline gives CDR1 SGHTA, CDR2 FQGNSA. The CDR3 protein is CASSDGGNNEQFF. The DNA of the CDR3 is TGTGCCAGCAGCGACGGGGGCAACAATGAGCAGTTCTTC.